The clone carrying this TCR beta chain was seen only once. What it recognizes is unknown. The sample contains more than one DNA sequence encoding this CDR3. Trimming removed 1 base at V and 5 bases at J, with 11 bases between. The CDR3 sequence is 14 residues long. From germline, CDR1 is SGHTA and CDR2 FQGNSA. This record comes from a study of chemoradiotherapy in HPV16-positive cancers. In the study overall: A couple of HPV16-positive patients' cells yielded candidate HPV-specific clones and common motifs.

Study-level results: HPV-specific T cells were functionally defined from only a couple of HPV16-positive patients. Candidate HPV-specific clones and E7-related TCR motifs grew in tumor during treatment.

TCRdb's copy holds only in-frame clones and misses some; the assay was immunoSEQ multiplex PCR. The top ten hold 2.6% of the sample, which has some 10,000 clones, around 82% seen once. This sequence joins TRBV7-2 and TRBJ1-1, with D perhaps TRBD1 (6 bases). The sample in question was blood, obtained from a patient who underwent chemoradiotherapy. The clonotype originates from a human donor with HPV-associated anogenital cancer. The CDR3 DNA sequence: TGTGCCAGCAGCTTAGGGAGCCAGGGGACTGAAGCTTTCTTT. Translating it yields CASSLGSQGTEAFF.